This entry lists 28 T cell receptor beta chains sequenced from one sample in a study of blood T cells in healthy people across ages. Sample-barcoded 5' priming and a J-beta primer mix drove a second PCR of about 6 to 12 cycles. TCRdb re-called the 5' RACE reads with MiXCR, one entry per CDR3 protein. The sample consists of hundreds of thousands of distinct CDR3 sequences, about 43% of them appearing once. The specimen was blood. The receptors shown here come from an elderly man in good health.

V is TRBV7-2 and J is TRBJ2-4, with D possibly being TRBD2 (7 bases). V was pared by 5 bases and J by 8 bases, with 19 bases between. CDR1 is SGHTA, CDR2 FQGNSA, per germline. This CDR3 spans 15 amino acids. The CDR3 sequence: CASSPLEGGADIQYF. CDR3 nucleotide sequence: TGTGCCAGCAGCCCCCTGGAGGGGGGGGCCGACATTCAGTACTTC.

The genes are TRBV5-1 and TRBJ2-7, with a possible D match to TRBD2 (5 bases). V was trimmed by 0 bases and J by 10 bases, leaving 17 bases between them. CDR1 and CDR2 from the germline V gene are SGHRS and YFSETQ. This CDR3 is 14 amino acids long. CDR3 coding DNA: TGCGCCAGCAGCTTGGGAGGGTTACGAGAGGCCCAGTACTTC. Its translation: CASSLGGLREAQYF. Together with reference TRBV5-1 and TRBJ2-7, the CDR3 gives the full variable domain: KAGVTQTPRYLIKTRGQQVTLSCSPISGHRSVSWYQQTPGQGLQFLFEYFSETQRNKGNFPGRFSGRQFSNSRSEMNVSTLELGDSALYLCASSLGGLREAQYFGPGTRLTVT.

V is TRBV10-3 and J is TRBJ2-1, with D perhaps matching TRBD1 (5 bases). Germline V gene data show CDR1 as ENHRY and CDR2 as SYGVKD. This CDR3 contains 17 residues. V lost 10 bases to trimming and J lost 7 bases, with 29 bases between them. CDR3 nucleotides: TGTGCCACCGACCGGACACACCCTGGGTCCCCGAAAAATGAGCAGTTCTTC. Amino acid sequence: CATDRTHPGSPKNEQFF.

To note about this clonotype: A junction boundary mismatches the germline segment, possibly from a read error. CDR3 sequence: CAGSPDTFYNEQFF. The CDR3 DNA sequence: TGTGCCGGCAGTCCGGACACCTTTTACAATGAGCAGTTCTTC. The chain has TRBV6-2 or TRBV6-3 and TRBJ2-1, with TRBD1 as a possible D gene (5 bases). The CDR3 loop spans 14 amino acids. Germline V gives CDR1 MNHEY, CDR2 SVGEGT.

This clonotype was seen a handful of times. The rearrangement uses TRBV10-2 and TRBJ2-6; D remains ambiguous. This CDR3 has 17 amino acids. V lost 8 bases, J lost 3 bases, and 20 bases lay in between. Germline assignment: CDR1 WSHSY and CDR2 SAAADI. For the CDR3, the DNA is TGCGCCAGCCGTACGGGTGGGGTAGTAGGTGGGGCCAACGTCCTGACTTTC. Protein: CASRTGGVVGGANVLTF.

There are many counts of this clonotype. V is TRBV4-3 and J is TRBJ2-7; maybe TRBD2 (5 bases). The germline V and J ends were trimmed by 1 base and 7 bases, with 17 bases remaining between them. Germline V gives CDR1 LGHNA, CDR2 YSLEER. There are 15 residues in the CDR3. CDR3 sequence: CASSQGGVPPNEQYF. DNA for the CDR3: TGCGCCAGCAGCCAAGGGGGAGTGCCTCCTAATGAGCAGTACTTC.

V and J are TRBV27 and TRBJ2-5, with 7 bases matching TRBD2. The V gene end was trimmed by 6 bases and the J gene end by 11 bases; junction bases not matched to a gene: 18. In germline, CDR1 is MNHEY, CDR2 SMNVEV (reference sequence). The CDR3 sequence is 15 residues long. CDR3 nucleotides: TGTGCCAGCAGCCTTGGACTAGAGAGTTACAATGAGCAGTACTTC. It specifies CASSLGLESYNEQYF.

The sample holds a few counts of this clonotype. The chain joins TRBV20-1 to TRBJ2-5; D remains unclear. V was shortened by 4 bases and J by 5 bases, with 11 bases between the two germline ends. The CDR3 spans 12 residues. From germline, CDR1 is DFQATT and CDR2 SNEGSKA (reference sequence). CDR3 loop: CSAIKARETQYF. The CDR3 DNA follows: TGCAGTGCTATTAAAGCCAGGGAGACCCAGTACTTC.

The V and J genes are TRBV11-3 and TRBJ2-1; 10 bases line up with TRBD2. From germline, CDR1 is SGHNT and CDR2 YENEEA. The CDR3 length is 14 residues. V lost 4 bases to trimming and J lost 9 bases; unmatched junction nucleotides: 6. CDR3 nucleotides: TGTGCCAGCAGCTCCGCTAGCGGGGGTTTTGAGCAGTTCTTC. Its translation is CASSSASGGFEQFF.

This clonotype was recorded many times. V usage is TRBV10-3 and J usage is TRBJ1-6; unclear D gene. The germline V and J ends were trimmed by 4 bases and 5 bases, with 9 bases remaining between them. The germline gives CDR1 ENHRY, CDR2 SYGVKD. CDR3 length: 14 amino acids. The CDR3 bases are TGTGCCATCAGTGCCCGAAGCCATAATTCACCCCTCCACTTT. The encoded protein is CAISARSHNSPLHF.

There are a few counts of this clonotype. CDR3: CASSKDDNEQFF. The CDR3, as DNA: TGTGCCAGCAGTAAAGACGACAATGAGCAGTTCTTC. The chain recombines TRBV6-2 or TRBV6-3 with TRBJ2-1; D is ambiguous. V was trimmed by 5 bases and J by 5 bases, leaving 7 bases between them. The CDR3 spans 12 residues. CDR1 is MNHEY and CDR2 is SVGEGT in the germline V gene.

The CDR3 spells CASSQDGTSKAYEQYF. In nucleotides, the CDR3 is TGTGCCAGCAGCCAAGACGGGACTAGTAAAGCCTACGAGCAGTACTTC. The chain employs TRBV4-2 and TRBJ2-4; 8 nucleotides agree with TRBD2. The J call may be incorrect, as the DNA end agrees better with TRBJ2-7. Germline loops: CDR1 LGHNA, CDR2 YNFKEQ. The CDR3 contains 16 residues.

This clonotype was detected a few times. The gene calls are TRBV3-1 and TRBJ2-1; TRBD2 matches 10 bases. Germline lookup yields CDR1 LGHDT and CDR2 YNNKEL (reference sequence). J lost 10 bases, V lost 1 base, and 13 bases had no gene match. The CDR3 extends over 17 amino acids. The CDR3 DNA reads as TGTGCCAGCAGCCAAGTCGCTCTACTAGCGGGATCAGAGGAGCAGTTCTTC. This codes for CASSQVALLAGSEEQFF.

The sample holds many counts of this clonotype. The rearrangement joins TRBV7-2 to TRBJ1-2, with D perhaps matching TRBD1 (5 bases). Deletions cut 5 bases from V and 0 bases from J, with 13 bases between. Germline V gene data show CDR1 as SGHTA and CDR2 as FQGNSA. The CDR3 loop spans 15 amino acids. The CDR3 nucleotides are TGTGCCAGCAGCACCGCAGGGTCGGCTAACTATGGCTACACCTTC. This codes for CASSTAGSANYGYTF.

To note about this clonotype: The junction departs from germline at one end; a sequencing error may be responsible. The chain has TRBV29-1 and TRBJ2-5; 8 nucleotides line up with TRBD2. The CDR3 totals 15 residues. Germline CDR1 is SQVTM and CDR2 is ANQGSEA. The CDR3 protein is CSVERGGGLKETRYF. The CDR3 nucleotides read TGCAGCGTTGAAAGAGGCGGGGGGTTGAAGGAGACCCGGTACTTC.

This clonotype has only a few counts. The genes are TRBV10-3 and TRBJ2-7; D is undetermined. Trimming cost V 3 bases and J 4 bases, with 13 bases left between them. The CDR3 is 14 amino acids. Per the germline V gene, CDR1 is ENHRY and CDR2 is SYGVKD. The chain's CDR3 is CAISEGYSKYEQYF. CDR3 DNA: TGTGCCATCAGTGAAGGGTATTCGAAGTACGAGCAGTACTTC.

Comments on this clonotype: One base away lies a much larger clone, so this may be a sequencing read error. The chain employs TRBV5-1 and TRBJ2-7; a possible D gene is TRBD1 (5 bases). The CDR3 contains 13 residues. The germline CDR1 and CDR2 sequences are SGHRS and YFSETQ. The CDR3 coding sequence is TGCGCCGGCAGCCAGACAGAGACCTACGAGCAGTACTTC. It codes for CAGSQTETYEQYF.

The chain couples TRBV3-1 to TRBJ2-7, with 16 positions matching TRBD2. Trimming took 3 bases from V and 4 from J; bases not matched to a gene: 12. CDR3 size: 19 residues. Germline CDR1 and CDR2: LGHDT and YNNKEL (reference sequence). In nucleotides, the CDR3 is TGTGCCAGCAGCCAGCCGGGACTAGCGGGAGGGTGGGTGAGATACGAGCAGTACTTC. Its protein is CASSQPGLAGGWVRYEQYF.

The chain couples TRBV12-3 or TRBV12-4 to TRBJ1-5, with 7 positions matching TRBD1. The ends lost 5 bases at V and 4 bases at J; junction bases unmatched: 8. CDR3 size: 15 residues. This CDR3 reads CASSPRTGSNQPQHF. The CDR3 region has the DNA TGTGCCAGCAGTCCTCGGACAGGCTCGAATCAGCCCCAGCATTTT.

This sequence joins TRBV29-1 and TRBJ2-3, with D uncertain. The germline CDR1 and CDR2 sequences are SQVTM and ANQGSEA. Trimming removed 0 bases at V and 14 bases at J, with 21 bases between. This CDR3 is built from 14 residues. The CDR3 protein is CSVEELSVSSWGYF. CDR3 coding DNA: TGCAGCGTTGAAGAGTTGTCAGTCTCGTCATGGGGGTATTTT.

The J gene is TRBJ2-6, the V gene TRBV2; the D gene is possibly TRBD1 (6 bases). CDR3 size: 16 residues. Germline lookup yields CDR1 SNHLY and CDR2 FYNNEI. The ends were cut back, 6 bases at V and 3 bases at J, with 15 bases in the middle. CDR3 nucleotide sequence: TGTGCCAGCAGCCCTATGGGGGCGGGTGGGGCCAACGTCCTGACTTTC. This codes for CASSPMGAGGANVLTF.

The V gene is TRBV20-1, the J gene TRBJ2-1; 11 positions agree with TRBD2. The CDR3 spans 14 residues. Germline V gives CDR1 DFQATT, CDR2 SNEGSKA (reference sequence). Trimming cost V 1 base and J 7 bases; bases outside gene matches: 3. The CDR3 nucleotides are TGCAGTGCTAGAGTGACTAGCGGGGTGAATGAGCAGTTCTTC. Translating gives CSARVTSGVNEQFF.

The rearrangement links TRBV7-2 to TRBJ1-2; D may be TRBD1 (5 bases). Germline V lookup: CDR1 SGHTA, CDR2 FQGNSA. Trimming stripped 5 bases from V and 3 bases from J, with 10 bases between. CDR3 length equals 13 residues. The CDR3 sequence is CASSRQLYYGYTF. The CDR3 DNA sequence: TGTGCCAGCAGCCGACAGCTTTACTATGGCTACACCTTC.

In its sample, this clonotype was seen a few times. The chain employs TRBV9 and TRBJ2-4, with D possibly TRBD2 on 6 matching bases. The CDR3 consists of 14 residues. Per the germline V gene, CDR1 is SGDLS and CDR2 is YYNGEE. V was trimmed by 0 bases and J by 3 bases, leaving 7 bases between them. CDR3 region: CASSVDGGKNIQYF. The CDR3 DNA is TGTGCCAGCAGCGTAGACGGGGGCAAAAACATTCAGTACTTC.

This chain uses TRBV7-2 with TRBJ2-5, with 9 bases lining up with TRBD2. V shed 1 base and J 5 bases; nucleotides not matched to a gene: 2. CDR1 and CDR2 from the germline V gene are SGHTA and FQGNSA. This CDR3 comprises 14 residues. DNA of the CDR3: TGTGCCAGCAGCTTAGGCGGGGGGGTTGAGACCCAGTACTTC. Encoded protein: CASSLGGGVETQYF.

CDR3 bases: TGCGCCAGCAGTCAATCAGAGGGGACAGGGGGCGACGAGCAGTACTTC. It yields the protein CASSQSEGTGGDEQYF. The chain is built from TRBV23-1 and TRBJ2-7; 12 bases align to TRBD1. TRBV23-1 is classed as an ORF, of uncertain function. This CDR3 has 16 amino acids. J was trimmed by 5 bases and V by 0 bases; bases with no gene match: 5.

This clonotype showed up just a few times. The chain joins TRBV20-1 to TRBJ1-1; no clear D. CDR3 length: 15 residues. V was cut by 0 bases and J by 4 bases, with 15 bases left in between. Germline values: CDR1 DFQATT, CDR2 SNEGSKA (reference sequence). In nucleotides, the CDR3 is TGCAGTGCTAGAGATTCGGGCAGAACTACCACTGAAGCTTTCTTT. This translates into CSARDSGRTTTEAFF.

This clonotype was seen repeatedly, ten times or more. V and J are TRBV20-1 and TRBJ2-7; tentative D call: TRBD2 (6 bases). The CDR3 is 13 amino acids. V was cut by 1 base and J by 3 bases, with 10 bases left in between. Germline assignment: CDR1 DFQATT and CDR2 SNEGSKA (reference sequence). CDR3 amino acids: CSARGLAHYEQYF. CDR3 bases: TGCAGTGCTAGAGGGCTAGCGCACTACGAGCAGTACTTC.